The source of this TCR beta chain is a study of blood T cells in healthy people across ages. Using a J-beta primer mix together with a sample-barcoded 5' primer, a second PCR was run for about 6 to 11 cycles. A template-switch adaptor with 12 random nucleotides tagged each cDNA molecule. TCRdb called the 5' RACE reads again in MiXCR, with one record for every CDR3 protein. The data hold about 1.4 million distinct CDR3 sequences, with approximately 63% observed a single time. The V and J ends lost 0 bases and 4 bases respectively, with 15 bases between them. Germline V lookup: CDR1 SGHRS, CDR2 YFSETQ. The CDR3 has 16 amino acids. A single count supports this clonotype.

V is TRBV5-1 and J is TRBJ2-3; a possible D gene is TRBD2 (5 bases). This receptor was obtained from a man aged 18 to 29 in good health. Sequencing input: blood. CDR3 residues: CASSLEASLEADTQYF. CDR3 sequence (DNA): TGCGCCAGCAGCTTGGAGGCCTCACTAGAGGCAGATACGCAGTATTTT.